The T cell receptor beta chain described here comes from a study of T-cell memory formation after mild COVID-19. One entry per CDR3 protein, called by TCRdb with MiXCR from the 5' RACE reads. The sample shows some 600,000 distinct CDR3 sequences, 17% of them seen only once. Germline CDR1 SGHTA, CDR2 FQGNSA. The CDR3 runs 17 residues. After removal of 7 bases from V and 3 bases from J, the junction contained 18 bases not matched to a gene. The sequenced sample was PBMCs or a T cell subset sorted from them (not recorded which). V and J are TRBV7-2 and TRBJ2-7; TRBD1 agrees at 7 bases. The TCR comes from an adult woman who had mild COVID-19 (a few samples of this study predate the infection). Cell type and time point are not known. The CDR3 spells CASTKAPGQKIYYEQYF. CDR3 coding DNA: TGTGCCAGCACCAAGGCCCCGGGACAGAAGATTTACTACGAGCAGTACTTC.